The present TCR beta chain was sequenced within a study of T-cell reconstitution after alpha-beta-depleted transplantation in children. Whole-study results and caveats: The study reportedly traced alpha-beta T cells about two months after transplant to several hundred expanded graft clones. Newly produced T cells mostly provided counts and TCRbeta diversity after one year, as hyperexpanded clones declined.

In this sample, this clonotype turned up a few times. What it binds is unknown. The authors prepared the TCRbeta library with unique molecular identifiers. TCRdb reanalysed the PCR reads using MiXCR and keeps one entry per CDR3 protein. The profile shows about 900,000 distinct CDR3 sequences, roughly 29% of them singletons. The CDR3 is made up of 13 amino acids. V was shortened by 1 base and J by 8 bases, with 11 bases between the two germline ends. Germline CDR1 and CDR2: LGHNA and YSLEER. The sequence derives from a boy under three years old who had a stem cell transplant for SCID, so the T cells may come from the graft donor. The material sequenced was PBMCs, mostly from graft donor cells, taken 360 days after TCRalphabeta/CD19-depleted stem cell transplant. The chain couples TRBV4-3 to TRBJ1-2, with D unresolved. Here the CDR3 reads CASSQGTVEGYTF. The DNA of the CDR3 is TGCGCCAGCAGCCAAGGAACGGTTGAGGGCTACACCTTC.